This T cell receptor (beta chain) appears in the sequencing data of a study of identical twins. Study-wide points: Modeled out-of-frame TCR alpha sharing in monozygotic twins fell below observed levels. There were fewer insertions in abundant cord blood beta clonotypes, but memory repertoires showed no such pattern.

One entry per CDR3 protein, called by TCRdb with MiXCR from the 5' RACE reads. The data contain 500,000 to 650,000 distinct CDR3 sequences, 20% to 25% of them singletons. CDR3 length: 15 amino acids. The germline gives CDR1 MNHEY, CDR2 SVGAGI. Trimming removed 0 bases at V and 4 bases at J, with 13 bases between. On this clonotype itself: Its cognate antigen is unknown.

These data are also associated with another study on yellow fever vaccine responses in identical twins.

The chain employs TRBV6-5 and TRBJ2-7; D perhaps matches TRBD2 (6 bases). What was sequenced was CD4+ T cells sorted from blood. This receptor was obtained from a woman aged 18-29 years in good health. DNA for the CDR3: TGTGCCAGCAGTTACTCCCCGGAGGGCGGGTACGAGCAGTACTTC. Protein product: CASSYSPEGGYEQYF.